These T cell receptor beta chains were read from a single sample in a study of T cells after yellow fever vaccination. TCRdb processed the 5' RACE reads anew with MiXCR; each CDR3 protein has one entry. The repertoire holds about 240,000 distinct CDR3 sequences, with about 3.9% as singletons. The sequenced sample was PBMCs, obtained 15 days after the yellow fever booster vaccination. These receptors all come from a man younger than 35 who received the YFV17D yellow fever vaccine. Each CDR3 is given with its conserved first and last residue. D genes are given only for firm matches. Only some rows state a clone size, as once, few, many or a class for expanded clones.

j_gene	d_gene	abundance	v_gene	CDR3aa	CDR3nt
TRBJ1-3	NA	many	TRBV9	CASSVQGSSGNTIYF	TGTGCCAGCAGCGTCCAGGGCTCCTCTGGAAACACCATATATTTT
TRBJ1-1	NA	many	TRBV4-1	CASSQKEWTEAFF	TGCGCCAGCAGCCAAAAAGAGTGGACTGAAGCTTTCTTT
TRBJ2-3	NA	many	TRBV5-1	CASCLGGSSTDTQYF	TGCGCCAGCTGCCTGGGTGGATCTAGCACAGATACGCAGTATTTT
TRBJ2-2	NA	many	TRBV9	CASSVGLGPPGTGELFF	TGTGCCAGCAGCGTAGGTTTGGGACCGCCCGGCACCGGGGAGCTGTTTTTT
TRBJ2-1	TRBD2	many	TRBV4-1	CASSQVGLAGAWSYNEQFF	TGCGCCAGCAGCCAAGTGGGCCTAGCGGGGGCTTGGTCCTACAATGAGCAGTTCTTC
TRBJ1-2	NA	many	TRBV18	CASSTPSLASQGKHTF	TGTGCCAGCTCAACCCCTAGTTTGGCTTCTCAGGGAAAACACACCTTC
TRBJ2-3	NA	many	TRBV7-9	CASSLGTEQYF	TGTGCCAGCAGCCTCGGGACCGAGCAGTATTTT
TRBJ2-6	NA	many	TRBV7-2	CASSLISSGANVLTF	TGTGCCAGCAGCTTAATAAGCTCTGGGGCCAACGTCCTGACTTTC
TRBJ1-5	NA	few	TRBV20-1	CSARGAGVGSQPQHF	TGCAGTGCTAGAGGCGCCGGGGTTGGAAGTCAGCCCCAGCATTTT
TRBJ1-1	TRBD1	many	TRBV7-2	CASSLQGVGTEAFF	TGTGCCAGCAGCTTACAGGGGGTGGGCACTGAAGCTTTCTTT
TRBJ1-1	NA	many	TRBV7-2	CASSSAAAHTEAFF	TGTGCCAGCAGCTCTGCGGCCGCGCACACTGAAGCTTTCTTT
TRBJ2-7	NA	many	TRBV6-2/TRBV6-3	CASSYFPGSFREQYF	TGTGCCAGCAGTTACTTCCCAGGCAGCTTTAGAGAGCAGTACTTC
TRBJ1-1	NA	many	TRBV12-3/TRBV12-4	CASSLSWAIEAFF	TGTGCCAGCAGTTTATCCTGGGCCATTGAAGCTTTCTTT
TRBJ2-7	NA	many	TRBV10-2	CASSDLYEQYF	TGCGCCAGCAGTGATCTCTACGAGCAGTACTTC
TRBJ2-5	TRBD2	few	TRBV27	CASSLRLAGGWETQYF	TGTGCCAGCAGTTTACGCCTAGCGGGGGGATGGGAGACCCAGTACTTC
TRBJ2-1	TRBD1	many	TRBV7-3	CASSRDSSYNEQFF	TGTGCCAGCAGCCGGGACAGCTCCTACAATGAGCAGTTCTTC
TRBJ2-2	TRBD2	many	TRBV7-9	CASSPGLAHTGELFF	TGTGCCAGCAGCCCGGGACTAGCTCACACCGGGGAGCTGTTTTTT
TRBJ1-6	NA	few	TRBV6-5	CASTVGSYNSPLHF	TGTGCCAGCACCGTGGGCTCCTATAATTCACCCCTCCACTTT
TRBJ2-3	TRBD1	many	TRBV10-3	CAISEGTGGTDTQYF	TGTGCCATCAGTGAGGGGACAGGGGGCACAGATACGCAGTATTTT
TRBJ2-5	NA	few	TRBV5-5	CASSWALGTQETQYF	TGTGCCAGCAGCTGGGCCCTGGGGACCCAAGAGACCCAGTACTTC
TRBJ2-3	NA	many	TRBV6-4	CASSTGPTDTQYF	TGTGCCAGCAGCACGGGGCCCACAGATACGCAGTATTTT
TRBJ2-7	TRBD1	many	TRBV7-2	CASSLYGTGSYEQYF	TGTGCCAGCAGCTTATACGGGACAGGGTCCTACGAGCAGTACTTC
TRBJ1-1	NA	many	TRBV27	CASSLSHTAEAFF	TGTGCCAGCAGTTTATCACACACAGCCGAAGCTTTCTTT
TRBJ1-5	NA	many	TRBV4-2	CASSQEVAGGQPQHF	TGTGCCAGCAGCCAAGAAGTGGCCGGGGGTCAGCCCCAGCATTTT
TRBJ1-2	NA	many	TRBV5-1	CASRLLPGDYGYTF	TGCGCCAGCAGGCTTTTGCCGGGGGACTATGGCTACACCTTC
TRBJ2-3	TRBD1	many	TRBV5-6	CASSLLTGALGDTQYF	TGTGCCAGCAGCCTTCTGACAGGGGCACTGGGAGATACGCAGTATTTT
TRBJ2-7	NA	many	TRBV4-1	CASSQVEGPLSYEQYF	TGCGCCAGCAGCCAAGTCGAGGGGCCCCTCTCCTACGAGCAGTACTTC
TRBJ2-6	NA	NA	TRBV13	CASSLYSSGANVLTF	TGTGCCAGCAGCTTATACAGCTCTGGGGCCAACGTCCTGACTTTC
TRBJ2-6	NA	few	TRBV10-3	CAISVAGANVLTF	TGTGCCATCAGTGTAGCTGGGGCCAACGTCCTGACTTTC
TRBJ2-7	NA	many	TRBV10-2	CASSASGSSYEQYF	TGCGCCAGCAGTGCCTCCGGTAGCTCCTACGAGCAGTACTTC
TRBJ1-1	TRBD1	many	TRBV3-1	CASSQAGQVTEAFF	TGTGCCAGCAGCCAAGCGGGACAGGTAACTGAAGCTTTCTTT
TRBJ1-2	TRBD1	NA	TRBV11-2	CASSLGQTNYGYTF	TGTGCCAGCAGCCTGGGACAGACGAACTATGGCTACACCTTC
TRBJ2-2	NA	many	TRBV5-1	CASSFSASGLGTTGELFF	TGCGCCAGCAGCTTCAGCGCCTCAGGTCTGGGGACCACCGGGGAGCTGTTTTTT
TRBJ2-3	TRBD1	NA	TRBV4-2	CANSQARGRQDTQYF	TGTGCCAACAGCCAAGCCAGGGGGCGGCAAGATACGCAGTATTTT
TRBJ1-5	NA	many	TRBV20-1	CSARDYLQEISRRGNQPQHF	TGCAGTGCTAGAGACTACCTACAGGAAATTTCTCGCAGGGGCAATCAGCCCCAGCATTTT
TRBJ2-1	TRBD2	many	TRBV5-1	CASSTLAGAKNEQFF	TGCGCCAGCAGCACCCTAGCGGGGGCAAAGAATGAGCAGTTCTTC
TRBJ2-2	TRBD2	NA	TRBV6-5	CASSYPTHSGRPGELFF	TGTGCCAGCAGTTACCCTACTCATAGCGGGCGGCCCGGGGAGCTGTTTTTT
TRBJ2-3	NA	many	TRBV5-1	CASSTQKFTDTQYF	TGCGCCAGCAGCACCCAGAAGTTCACAGATACGCAGTATTTT
TRBJ2-5	NA	many	TRBV7-3	CASSPIGGQETQYF	TGTGCCAGCAGCCCAATCGGCGGTCAAGAGACCCAGTACTTC
TRBJ1-5	NA	many	TRBV5-1	CASSIEGLLNQPQHF	TGCGCCAGCAGCATAGAGGGGCTCCTCAATCAGCCCCAGCATTTT
TRBJ1-1	TRBD1	many	TRBV12-3/TRBV12-4	CASSPLGQMNTEAFF	TGTGCCAGCAGTCCCCTGGGACAGATGAACACTGAAGCTTTCTTT
TRBJ2-3	NA	many	TRBV5-1	CASSLADYATDTQYF	TGCGCCAGCAGCTTGGCGGACTACGCCACAGATACGCAGTATTTT
TRBJ2-5	TRBD2	many	TRBV12-3/TRBV12-4	CASSHPLAGAQETQYF	TGTGCCAGCAGTCATCCACTAGCGGGGGCCCAAGAGACCCAGTACTTC
TRBJ1-1	NA	many	TRBV7-9	CASSLDMNTEAFF	TGTGCCAGCAGCTTAGACATGAACACTGAAGCTTTCTTT
TRBJ2-3	TRBD2	many	TRBV5-1	CASSLGLAGVTDTQYF	TGCGCCAGCAGCTTGGGGCTGGCGGGGGTCACAGATACGCAGTATTTT
TRBJ2-1	NA	few	TRBV3-1	CASSQQLASEQFF	TGTGCCAGCAGCCAACAACTAGCTTCTGAGCAGTTCTTC
TRBJ2-7	TRBD1	many	TRBV14	CASSQVSGQGWEQYF	TGTGCCAGCAGCCAAGTAAGCGGACAGGGTTGGGAGCAGTACTTC
TRBJ1-4	NA	many	TRBV7-2	CASSFSLASTNEKLFF	TGTGCCAGCAGCTTCAGTCTCGCTTCAACTAATGAAAAACTGTTTTTT